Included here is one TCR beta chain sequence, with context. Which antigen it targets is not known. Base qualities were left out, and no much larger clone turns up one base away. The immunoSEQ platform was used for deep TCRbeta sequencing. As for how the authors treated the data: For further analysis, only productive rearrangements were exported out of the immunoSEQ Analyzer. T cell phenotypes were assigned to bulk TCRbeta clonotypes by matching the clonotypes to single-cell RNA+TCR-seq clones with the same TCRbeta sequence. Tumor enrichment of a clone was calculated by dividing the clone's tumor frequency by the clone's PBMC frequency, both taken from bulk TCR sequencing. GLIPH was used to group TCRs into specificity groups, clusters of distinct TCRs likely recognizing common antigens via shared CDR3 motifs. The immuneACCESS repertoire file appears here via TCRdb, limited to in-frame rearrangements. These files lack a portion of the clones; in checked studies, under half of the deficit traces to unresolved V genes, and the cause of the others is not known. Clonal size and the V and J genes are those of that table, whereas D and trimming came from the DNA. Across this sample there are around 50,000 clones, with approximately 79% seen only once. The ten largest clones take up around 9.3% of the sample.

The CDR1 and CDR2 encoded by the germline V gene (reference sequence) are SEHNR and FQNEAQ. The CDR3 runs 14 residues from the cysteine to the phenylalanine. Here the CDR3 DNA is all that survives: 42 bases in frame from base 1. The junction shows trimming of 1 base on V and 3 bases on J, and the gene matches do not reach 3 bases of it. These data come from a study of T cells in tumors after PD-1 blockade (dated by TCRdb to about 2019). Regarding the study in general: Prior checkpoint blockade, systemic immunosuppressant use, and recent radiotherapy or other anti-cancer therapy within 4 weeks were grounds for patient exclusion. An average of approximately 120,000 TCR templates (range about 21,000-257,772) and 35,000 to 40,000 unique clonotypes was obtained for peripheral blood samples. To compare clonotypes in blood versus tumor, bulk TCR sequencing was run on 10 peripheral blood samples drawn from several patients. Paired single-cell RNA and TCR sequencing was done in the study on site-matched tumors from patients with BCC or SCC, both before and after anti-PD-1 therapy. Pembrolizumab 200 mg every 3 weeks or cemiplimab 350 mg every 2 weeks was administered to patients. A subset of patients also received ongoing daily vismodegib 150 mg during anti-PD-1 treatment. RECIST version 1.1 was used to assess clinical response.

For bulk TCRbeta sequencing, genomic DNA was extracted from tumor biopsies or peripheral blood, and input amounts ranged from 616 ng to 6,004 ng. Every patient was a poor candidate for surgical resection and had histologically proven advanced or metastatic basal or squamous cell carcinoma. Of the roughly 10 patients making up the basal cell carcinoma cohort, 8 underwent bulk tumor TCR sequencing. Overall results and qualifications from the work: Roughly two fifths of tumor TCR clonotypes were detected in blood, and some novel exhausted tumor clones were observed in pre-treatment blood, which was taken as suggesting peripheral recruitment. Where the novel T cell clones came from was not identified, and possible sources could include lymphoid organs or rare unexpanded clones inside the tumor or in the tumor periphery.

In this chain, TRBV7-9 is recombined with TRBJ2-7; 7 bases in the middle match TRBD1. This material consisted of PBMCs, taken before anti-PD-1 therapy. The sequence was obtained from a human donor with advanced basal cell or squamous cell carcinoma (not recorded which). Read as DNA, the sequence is TGTGCCAGCAGCTTAGACAGGGGTGTCTACGAGCAGTACTTC. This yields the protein CASSLDRGVYEQYF.